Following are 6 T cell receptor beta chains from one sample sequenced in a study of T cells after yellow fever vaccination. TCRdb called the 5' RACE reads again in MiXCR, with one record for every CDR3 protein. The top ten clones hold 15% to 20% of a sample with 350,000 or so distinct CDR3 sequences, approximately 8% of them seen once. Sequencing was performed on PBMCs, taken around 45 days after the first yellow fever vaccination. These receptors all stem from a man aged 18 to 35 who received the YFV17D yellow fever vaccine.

CDR3 coding DNA: TGTGCCAGCAGCATAAACCCATACGAGCAGTACTTC. Protein product: CASSINPYEQYF. V is TRBV7-6 and J is TRBJ2-7, with D unclear. There are 12 residues in the CDR3. Per the germline V gene, CDR1 is SGHVS and CDR2 is FNYEAQ. V shed 5 bases and J shed 4 bases, with 9 bases lying between them. The variable domain in full, completed from reference TRBV7-6 and TRBJ2-7, reads GAGVSQSPRYKVTKRGQDVALRCDPISGHVSLYWYRQALGQGPEFLTYFNYEAQQDKSGLPNDRFSAERPEGSISTLTIQRTEQRDSAMYRCASSINPYEQYFGPGTRLTVT.

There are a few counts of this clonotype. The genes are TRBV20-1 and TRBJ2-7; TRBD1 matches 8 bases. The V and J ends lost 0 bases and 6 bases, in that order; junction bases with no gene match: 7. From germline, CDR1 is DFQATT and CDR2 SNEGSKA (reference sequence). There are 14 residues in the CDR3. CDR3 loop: CSAREDRVRAEQYF. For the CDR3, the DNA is TGCAGTGCTAGAGAGGACAGGGTACGGGCCGAGCAGTACTTC.

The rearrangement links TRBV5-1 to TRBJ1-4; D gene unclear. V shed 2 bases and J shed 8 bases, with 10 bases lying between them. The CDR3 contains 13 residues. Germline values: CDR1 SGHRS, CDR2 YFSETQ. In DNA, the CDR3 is TGCGCCAGCAGCTTCGCCCCCGAGGAAAAACTGTTTTTT. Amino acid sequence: CASSFAPEEKLFF.

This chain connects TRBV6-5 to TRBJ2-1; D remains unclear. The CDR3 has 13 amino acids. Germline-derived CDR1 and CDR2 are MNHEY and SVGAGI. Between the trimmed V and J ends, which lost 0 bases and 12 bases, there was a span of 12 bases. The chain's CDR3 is CASSYSTGRAQFF. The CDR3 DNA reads TGTGCCAGCAGTTACTCGACTGGCCGGGCGCAGTTCTTC.

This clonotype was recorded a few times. This CDR3 is CATSRDWGGEKLFF. CDR3 in DNA: TGTGCCACCAGCAGAGATTGGGGGGGAGAAAAACTGTTTTTT. V usage is TRBV15 and J usage is TRBJ1-4; possibly TRBD1 for D (5 bases). The CDR3 covers 14 residues. From germline, CDR1 is LNHNV and CDR2 YYDKDF (reference sequence). Trimming removed 0 bases from V and 8 bases from J, with 10 bases in between. The variable domain in full, with the rest retrieved from reference TRBV15 and TRBJ1-4, is DAMVIQNPRYQVTQFGKPVTLSCSQTLNHNVMYWYQQKSSQAPKLLFHYYDKDFNNEADTPDNFQSRRPNTSFCFLDIRSPGLGDTAMYLCATSRDWGGEKLFFGSGTQLSVL.

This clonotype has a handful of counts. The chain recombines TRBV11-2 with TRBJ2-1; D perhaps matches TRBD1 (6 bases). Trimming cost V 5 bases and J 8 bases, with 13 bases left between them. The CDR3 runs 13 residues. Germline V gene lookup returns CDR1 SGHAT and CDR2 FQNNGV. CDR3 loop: CASSDTGMDEQFF. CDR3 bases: TGTGCCAGCAGCGACACAGGGATGGATGAGCAGTTCTTC.